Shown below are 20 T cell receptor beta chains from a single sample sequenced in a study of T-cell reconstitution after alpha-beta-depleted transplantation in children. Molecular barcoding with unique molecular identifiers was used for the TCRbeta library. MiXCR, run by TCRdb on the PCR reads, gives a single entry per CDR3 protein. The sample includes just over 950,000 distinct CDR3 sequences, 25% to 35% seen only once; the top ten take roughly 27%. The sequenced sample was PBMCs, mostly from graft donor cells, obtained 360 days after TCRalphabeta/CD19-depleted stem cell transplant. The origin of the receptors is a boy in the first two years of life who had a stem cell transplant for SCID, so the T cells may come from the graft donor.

For the CDR3, the DNA is TGTGCCAGCAGTTTTATAGCGGGGGGGATCACAGATACGCAGTATTTT. Translating gives CASSFIAGGITDTQYF. The chain carries TRBV12-3 or TRBV12-4 and TRBJ2-3, with TRBD2 matching over 11 bases. The V gene end was trimmed by 3 bases and the J gene end by 2 bases; junction bases not matched to a gene: 4. The CDR3 runs 16 residues.

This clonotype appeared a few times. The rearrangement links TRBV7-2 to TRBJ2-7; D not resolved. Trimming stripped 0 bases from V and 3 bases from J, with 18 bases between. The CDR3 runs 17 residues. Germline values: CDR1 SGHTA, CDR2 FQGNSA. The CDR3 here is CASSLATRSASGYEQYF. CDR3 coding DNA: TGTGCCAGCAGCTTAGCGACTCGTTCCGCCTCAGGCTACGAGCAGTACTTC.

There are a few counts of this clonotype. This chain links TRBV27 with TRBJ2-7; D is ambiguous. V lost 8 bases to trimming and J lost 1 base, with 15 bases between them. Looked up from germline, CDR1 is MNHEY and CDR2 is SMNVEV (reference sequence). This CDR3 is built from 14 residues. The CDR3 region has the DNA TGTGCCAGCGGGGTGTCGGCCAGTTCCTACGAGCAGTACTTC. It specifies CASGVSASSYEQYF.

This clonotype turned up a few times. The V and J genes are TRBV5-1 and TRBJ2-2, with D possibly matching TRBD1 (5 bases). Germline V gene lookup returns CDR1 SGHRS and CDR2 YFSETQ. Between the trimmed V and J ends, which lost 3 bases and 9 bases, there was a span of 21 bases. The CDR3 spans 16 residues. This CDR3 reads CASSWGDGYTGRELFF. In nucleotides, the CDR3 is TGCGCCAGCAGCTGGGGTGACGGCTATACAGGAAGGGAGCTGTTTTTT.

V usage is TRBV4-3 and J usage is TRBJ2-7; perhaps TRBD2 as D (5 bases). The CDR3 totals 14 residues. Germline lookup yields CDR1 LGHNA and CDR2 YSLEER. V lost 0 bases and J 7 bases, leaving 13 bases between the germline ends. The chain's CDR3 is CASSQDPGMWEQYF. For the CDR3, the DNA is TGCGCCAGCAGCCAAGATCCCGGGATGTGGGAGCAGTACTTC.

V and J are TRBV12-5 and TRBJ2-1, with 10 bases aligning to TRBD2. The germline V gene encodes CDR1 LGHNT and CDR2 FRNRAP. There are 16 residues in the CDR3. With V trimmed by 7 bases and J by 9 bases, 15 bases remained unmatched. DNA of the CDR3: TGTGCTAGTGAACAACCGGGGCTAGCGGGGGCAGTTGAGCAGTTCTTC. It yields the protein CASEQPGLAGAVEQFF.

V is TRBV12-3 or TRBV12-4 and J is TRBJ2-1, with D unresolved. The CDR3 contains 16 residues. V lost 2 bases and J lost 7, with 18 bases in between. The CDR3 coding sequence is TGTGCCAGCAGTTTAATCCGAAAAAAGGGCTTAAATGAGCAGTTCTTC. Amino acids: CASSLIRKKGLNEQFF.

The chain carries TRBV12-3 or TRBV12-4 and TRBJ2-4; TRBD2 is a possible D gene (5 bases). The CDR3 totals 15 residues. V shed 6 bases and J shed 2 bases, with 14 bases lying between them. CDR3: CASSPFRGSKNIQYF. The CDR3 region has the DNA TGTGCCAGCAGCCCATTTCGGGGTTCCAAAAACATTCAGTACTTC.

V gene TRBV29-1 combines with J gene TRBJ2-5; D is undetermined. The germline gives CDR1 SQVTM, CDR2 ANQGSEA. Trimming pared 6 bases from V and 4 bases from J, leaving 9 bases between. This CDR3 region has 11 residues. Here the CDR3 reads CSVAPGETQYF. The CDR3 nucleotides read TGCAGCGTGGCCCCGGGAGAGACCCAGTACTTC. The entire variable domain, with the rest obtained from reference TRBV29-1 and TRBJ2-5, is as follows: SAVISQKPSRDICQRGTSLTIQCQVDSQVTMMFWYRQQPGQSLTLIATANQGSEATYESGFVIDKFPISRPNLTFSTLTVSNMSPEDSSIYLCSVAPGETQYFGPGTRLLVL.

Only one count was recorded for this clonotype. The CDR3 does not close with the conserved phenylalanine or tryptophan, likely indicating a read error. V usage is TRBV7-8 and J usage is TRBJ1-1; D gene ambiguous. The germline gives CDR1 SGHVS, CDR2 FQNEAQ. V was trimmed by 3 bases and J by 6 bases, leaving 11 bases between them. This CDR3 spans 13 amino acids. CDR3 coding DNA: TGTGCCAGCAGCTTTGACGGGGTTGCTGAAGCTTTCTAT. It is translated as CASSFDGVAEAFY.

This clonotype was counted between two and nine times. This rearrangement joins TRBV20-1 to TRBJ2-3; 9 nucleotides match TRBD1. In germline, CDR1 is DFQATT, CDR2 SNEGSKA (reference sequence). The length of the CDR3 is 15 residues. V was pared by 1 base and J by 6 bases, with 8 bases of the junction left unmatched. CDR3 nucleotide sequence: TGCAGTGCTAGAGCCGGGACAGGGTACAGGGATACGCAGTATTTT. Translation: CSARAGTGYRDTQYF.

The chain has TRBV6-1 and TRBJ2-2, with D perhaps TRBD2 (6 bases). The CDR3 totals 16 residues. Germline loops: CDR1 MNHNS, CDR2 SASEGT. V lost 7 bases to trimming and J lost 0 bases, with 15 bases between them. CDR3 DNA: TGTGCCAGCACCCTCCCCGGGGACTCGAACACCGGGGAGCTGTTTTTT. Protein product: CASTLPGDSNTGELFF.

The CDR3 DNA reads as TGTGCCAGCAGCTTCGACAGGACGCGGAACACCATATATTTT. It translates to CASSFDRTRNTIYF. The V and J genes are TRBV7-6 and TRBJ1-3, with D tentatively TRBD1 (6 bases). The CDR3 sequence is 14 residues long. Germline CDR1 SGHVS, CDR2 FNYEAQ. Deletions cut 3 bases from V and 7 bases from J, with 13 bases between.

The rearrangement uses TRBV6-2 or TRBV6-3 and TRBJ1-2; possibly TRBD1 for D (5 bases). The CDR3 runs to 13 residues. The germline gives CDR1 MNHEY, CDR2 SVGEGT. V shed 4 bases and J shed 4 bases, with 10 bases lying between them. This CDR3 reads CASSSQGIYGYTF. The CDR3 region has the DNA TGTGCCAGCAGTTCCCAGGGTATCTATGGCTACACCTTC.

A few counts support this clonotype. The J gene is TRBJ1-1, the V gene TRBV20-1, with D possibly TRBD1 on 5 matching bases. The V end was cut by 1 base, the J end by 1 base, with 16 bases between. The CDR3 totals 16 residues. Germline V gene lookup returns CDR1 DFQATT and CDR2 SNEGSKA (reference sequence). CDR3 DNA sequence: TGCAGTGCTAGAGCCGTCGTTTGGCAGGGGAACACTGAAGCTTTCTTT. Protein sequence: CSARAVVWQGNTEAFF.

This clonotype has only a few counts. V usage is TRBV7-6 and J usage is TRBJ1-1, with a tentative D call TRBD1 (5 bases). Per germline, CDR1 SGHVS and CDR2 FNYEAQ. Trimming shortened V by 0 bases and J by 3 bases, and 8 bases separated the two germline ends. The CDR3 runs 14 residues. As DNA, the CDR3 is TGTGCCAGCAGCTTAGCTGTAGGGGACACTGAAGCTTTCTTT. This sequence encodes CASSLAVGDTEAFF.

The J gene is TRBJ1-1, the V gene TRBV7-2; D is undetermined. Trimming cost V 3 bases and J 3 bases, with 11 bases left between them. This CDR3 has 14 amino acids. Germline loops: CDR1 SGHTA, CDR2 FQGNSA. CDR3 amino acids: CASSFLVRYTEAFF. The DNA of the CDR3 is TGTGCCAGCAGCTTTTTGGTCAGATACACTGAAGCTTTCTTT.

CDR3 DNA sequence: TGCGCCAGCAGCCAAGATCCGAGCGGGGGGGCCAAATCTGGCGAGCAGTACTTC. Protein product: CASSQDPSGGAKSGEQYF. This chain links TRBV4-3 with TRBJ2-7, with TRBD2 identical over 10 bases. Per the germline V gene, CDR1 is LGHNA and CDR2 is YSLEER. The CDR3 covers 18 residues. J gave up 6 bases and V 0 bases, and 14 bases lay outside the gene matches.

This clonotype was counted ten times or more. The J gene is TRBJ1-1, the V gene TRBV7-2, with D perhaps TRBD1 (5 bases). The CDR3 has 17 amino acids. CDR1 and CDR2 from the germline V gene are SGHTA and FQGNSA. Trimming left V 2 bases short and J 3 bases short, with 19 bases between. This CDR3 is CASSLPNWGLGHTEAFF. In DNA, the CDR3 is TGTGCCAGCAGCTTACCTAACTGGGGTCTGGGACACACTGAAGCTTTCTTT.

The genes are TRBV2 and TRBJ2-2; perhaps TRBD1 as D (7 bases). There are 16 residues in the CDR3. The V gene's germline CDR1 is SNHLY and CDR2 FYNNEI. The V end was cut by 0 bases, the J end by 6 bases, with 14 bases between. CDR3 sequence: CASSEATGRLAGELFF. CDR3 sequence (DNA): TGTGCCAGCAGTGAAGCGACAGGGAGGTTAGCCGGGGAGCTGTTTTTT.